This TCR beta chain was sequenced for a study of human T cells and chemical hapten exposure. This clonotype was counted only a few times. Library preparation tagged each individual cDNA molecule with a unique molecular identifier. TCRdb analysed the RACE reads with MiXCR anew, one entry per CDR3 protein. Of about 270,000 distinct CDR3 sequences listed, 7.5% to 8% were seen once; the top ten hold about 1.2%. Time point here: pre-sensitization, week 0. Indicated treatment: therapeutic diphenylcyclopropenone sensitization with weekly scalp DPC. Every patch test was put on after a blood sample was taken. CDR3 length equals 15 residues. Germline CDR1 and CDR2: SGHRS and YFSETQ. The V end was cut by 4 bases, the J end by 2 bases, with 13 bases between.

The starting material was whole blood, obtained in connection with sensitization to the hapten diphenylcyclopropenone (DPC). The chain uses TRBV5-1 and TRBJ2-1; D not resolved. The clonotype originates from a man between 18 and 29 years old with alopecia areata. Some clones in this sample may be carry-over from other donors' samples. CDR3 region: CASSPRTPAYNEQFF. CDR3 sequence (DNA): TGCGCCAGCAGCCCGAGGACGCCAGCCTACAATGAGCAGTTCTTC. Full variable domain (rest looked up from reference TRBV5-1 and TRBJ2-1): KAGVTQTPRYLIKTRGQQVTLSCSPISGHRSVSWYQQTPGQGLQFLFEYFSETQRNKGNFPGRFSGRQFSNSRSEMNVSTLELGDSALYLCASSPRTPAYNEQFFGPGTRLTVL.